The 6 T cell receptor beta chains given below trace back to one sample, sequenced in a study of CD8+CD57+ T cells in acquired aplastic anemia. According to the study, genomic DNA was the template for TCR beta VDJ and CDR3 profiling. TCRdb reprocessed the reads via MiXCR and lists one record per CDR3 protein. The sample contains fewer than 70,000 distinct CDR3 sequences, 45% to 60% of which appear only once. Material: sorted CD4+, CD8+, or CD8+CD57+ T cells (not recorded which) from PBMCs. The receptors derive from a human donor in good health, serving as a control.

The chain has TRBV29-1 and TRBJ2-3, with TRBD1 as a possible D gene (5 bases). The CDR3 consists of 14 residues. Germline lookup yields CDR1 SQVTM and CDR2 ANQGSEA. V was clipped by 4 bases and J by 0 bases, with 11 bases between them. The CDR3 protein is CSVGAGPSTDTQYF. In DNA, the CDR3 is TGCAGCGTTGGAGCAGGGCCTAGCACAGATACGCAGTATTTT.

To note about this clonotype: The conserved final phenylalanine or tryptophan is absent from the CDR3, which likely points to a read error. It is unclear where the CDR3 begins or ends on the DNA, so no DNA is shown, and the CDR3 is as TCRdb lists it. The rearrangement joins TRBV2 to TRBJ2-7. Germline values: CDR1 SNHLY, CDR2 FYNNEI. The CDR3 numbers 10 amino acids, ends counted. CDR3 protein: CDSSGVLPTS.

This clonotype was seen many times. The chain combines TRBV18 with TRBJ1-1, with D possibly TRBD1 on 6 matching bases. The CDR3 sequence is 13 residues long. The germline V and J ends were trimmed by 6 bases and 3 bases, with 11 bases remaining between them. CDR1 is KGHSH and CDR2 is LQKENI in the germline V gene. The CDR3 DNA is TGTGCCAGCTCGCCAACAGGGTACACTGAAGCTTTCTTT. Amino acid sequence: CASSPTGYTEAFF. Drawing the rest from reference TRBV18 and TRBJ1-1, the complete variable domain is NAGVMQNPRHLVRRRGQEARLRCSPMKGHSHVYWYRQLPEEGLKFMVYLQKENIIDESGMPKERFSAEFPKEGPSILRIQQVVRGDSAAYFCASSPTGYTEAFFGQGTRLTVV.

This clonotype was seen repeatedly, ten times or more. The chain employs TRBV6-1 and TRBJ2-7; TRBD1 agrees at 7 bases. Germline CDR1 reads MNHNS; CDR2 reads SASEGT. This CDR3 spans 13 amino acids. The V and J ends lost 6 bases and 3 bases, in that order; junction bases with no gene match: 5. This CDR3 reads CASSPGTDYEQYF. The CDR3, as DNA: TGTGCCAGCAGCCCCGGGACAGACTACGAGCAGTACTTC.

This clonotype was seen only a few times. This rearrangement joins TRBV19 to TRBJ1-6; D perhaps matches TRBD1 (6 bases). Trimming cost V 4 bases and J 9 bases, with 13 bases left between them. Germline loops: CDR1 LNHDA, CDR2 SQIVND (reference sequence). This CDR3 is built from 14 residues. The CDR3 nucleotides are TGTGCCAGTAGTACCGTAGGGACAACTTCACCCCTCCACTTT. This gives the protein CASSTVGTTSPLHF.

Comment on this clonotype: The CDR3 ends on some other residue instead of the conserved phenylalanine or tryptophan, so this is likely a read error. V usage is TRBV27 and J usage is TRBJ1-1; D uncertain. V shed 6 bases and J shed 7 bases, with 15 bases lying between them. Germline V gives CDR1 MNHEY, CDR2 SMNVEV (reference sequence). CDR3 length: 13 residues. For the CDR3, the DNA is TGTGCCAGCAGCCCGGGCGCGAGGGATGAAGCTTTCCTT. Its translation: CASSPGARDEAFL.